This TCR beta chain came from a study of T cell repertoires in cytomegalovirus infection. The study, taken as a whole, reports: There were HLA-C-restricted CMV-specific TCR beta clonotypes dominating the ex vivo response. Summed public TCR beta family frequency identified CMV carriers bearing the relevant HLA.

TCRdb reprocessed the reads via MiXCR and lists one record per CDR3 protein. The sample consists of under 600,000 distinct CDR3 sequences, more than 15% of them appearing once. This clonotype was seen only a few times. What it binds is unknown. The final CDR3 position lacks the conserved phenylalanine or tryptophan, pointing to a likely read error. Trimming cost V 7 bases and J 3 bases, with 16 bases left between them. The CDR3 sequence is 14 residues long. Material for sequencing was CD8+ T cells from PBMCs. The V call is TRBV12-3 or TRBV12-4, the J call TRBJ2-7; a possible D gene is TRBD2 (6 bases). The receptor was derived from a human donor in good health (CMV status not recorded). Some clones in this sample may be carry-over from other donors' samples. CDR3 nucleotide sequence: TGTGCCAGCAATGCGCTGGGACTGCGCTACGAGCAGTACTCC. Protein product: CASNALGLRYEQYS.